These T cell receptor beta chains were read from a single sample in a study of shared clonotypes between healthy human individuals. This table comes from immunoSEQ multiplex PCR, and its TCRdb copy is limited to in-frame clones, with some not included. The profile shows millions of clones, 93% of them singletons. Sequences were obtained from naive CD8+ T cells from PBMCs. These receptors all come from a man aged 18 to 30 in good health. Some clones in this sample may be carry-over from other donors' samples. Each CDR3 is given with its conserved first and last residue. A D gene is named only where the DNA matches it firmly. Clone sizes are given selectively: once, few, many, or a class where the clone is expanded.

>-|TRBV27|TRBJ2-2|-
CASSSARPIHTGELFF
TGTGCCAGCAGTTCCGCCAGGCCGATTCACACCGGGGAGCTGTTTTTT
>TRBD1|TRBV27|TRBJ2-3|-
CASSTGQGAFDTQYF
TGTGCCAGCAGTACGGGACAGGGGGCTTTCGATACGCAGTATTTT
>TRBD2|TRBV11-3|TRBJ2-1|once
CASSFSGRGNEQFF
TGTGCCAGCAGCTTTAGCGGGAGAGGCAATGAGCAGTTCTTC
>TRBD1|TRBV28|TRBJ1-4|-
CASSLGQGGWNEKLFF
TGTGCCAGCAGTTTAGGACAGGGAGGGTGGAATGAAAAACTGTTTTTT
>TRBD2|TRBV7-9|TRBJ2-3|-
CASSQRARLAGDTDTQYF
TGTGCCAGCAGTCAACGGGCCCGACTAGCGGGAGACACAGATACGCAGTATTTT
>TRBD1|TRBV2|TRBJ1-1|-
CAREKTGSTEAFF
TGTGCCAGGGAAAAGACAGGGTCCACTGAAGCTTTCTTT
>TRBD2|TRBV29-1|TRBJ2-1|-
CSVEGTGTSGYNEQFF
TGCAGCGTTGAGGGAACCGGGACTAGCGGCTACAATGAGCAGTTCTTC
>-|TRBV6-6|TRBJ2-1|-
CASSYSVPDEQFF
TGTGCCAGCAGTTACTCGGTACCGGATGAGCAGTTCTTC
>TRBD2|TRBV27|TRBJ2-1|-
CASSFRPGLVDYNEQFF
TGTGCCAGCAGTTTCCGTCCGGGACTAGTCGACTACAATGAGCAGTTCTTC
>-|TRBV18|TRBJ2-5|-
CASSPRRLGETQYF
TGTGCCAGCTCACCCCGACGGTTGGGGGAGACCCAGTACTTC